This T cell receptor beta chain was documented in a study of blood T cell repertoires in COVID-19. As for the study in general: Sources were T cells, B-cell-depleted T cells, or PBMCs; the material itself was cDNA or gDNA.

The CDR3 totals 15 residues. In germline, CDR1 is LNHNV, CDR2 YYDKDF (reference sequence). Trimming took 2 bases from V and 2 from J; bases not matched to a gene: 4. Assay: immunoSEQ multiplex PCR; the TCRdb copy retains only in-frame clones and omits some. The sample has some 140,000 clones; about 80% are singletons. Specimen: peripheral blood. The J gene is TRBJ2-7, the V gene TRBV15; 9 bases fit TRBD1. This clonotype was sampled from a man between 60 and 75 years old with acute or convalescent COVID-19. The DNA for the CDR3 is TGTGCCACCAGCAGACCGGACAGGGGAGCCTACGAGCAGTACTTC. It yields the protein CATSRPDRGAYEQYF.